These 18 T cell receptor beta chains share one sample of origin, sequenced in a study of T-cell reconstitution after alpha-beta-depleted transplantation in children. TCRbeta library preparation incorporated unique molecular identifiers. TCRdb processed the PCR reads anew with MiXCR; each CDR3 protein has one entry. This table holds more than 400,000 distinct CDR3 sequences, around two fifths found once. This specimen consisted of PBMCs, obtained before TCRalphabeta/CD19-depleted stem cell transplant. The origin of the receptors is a girl aged 2-15 years with aplastic anemia, due to receive a stem cell transplant.

This chain uses TRBV20-1 with TRBJ2-5; D call uncertain. Deletions cut 1 base from V and 3 bases from J, with 9 bases between. The CDR3 covers 13 residues. Germline loops: CDR1 DFQATT, CDR2 SNEGSKA (reference sequence). The CDR3 DNA sequence: TGCAGTGCTAGAGGCGACATGAAAGAGACCCAGTACTTC. Translated: CSARGDMKETQYF.

The rearrangement uses TRBV6-1 and TRBJ2-7; the match to TRBD1 covers 9 bases. From germline, CDR1 is MNHNS and CDR2 SASEGT. The V segment lost 5 bases and the J segment 6 bases; nucleotides outside the gene matches: 5. CDR3 length equals 13 residues. The CDR3 here is CASSTRTGVEQYF. CDR3 in DNA: TGTGCCAGCAGTACCCGGACAGGGGTCGAGCAGTACTTC.

This clonotype was recorded at least ten times. The J gene is TRBJ2-5, the V gene TRBV15; D call uncertain. The CDR3 spans 13 residues. Germline V CDR1 and CDR2: LNHNV, YYDKDF (reference sequence). V was cut by 2 bases and J by 0 bases, with 4 bases left in between. CDR3 DNA sequence: TGTGCCACCAGCAGAACCAACCAAGAGACCCAGTACTTC. Its protein is CATSRTNQETQYF. The whole variable domain, remainder taken from reference TRBV15 and TRBJ2-5, is DAMVIQNPRYQVTQFGKPVTLSCSQTLNHNVMYWYQQKSSQAPKLLFHYYDKDFNNEADTPDNFQSRRPNTSFCFLDIRSPGLGDTAMYLCATSRTNQETQYFGPGTRLLVL.

This clonotype was picked up a small number of times. This chain links TRBV11-2 with TRBJ2-5; D possibly corresponds to TRBD1 (5 bases). Trimming left V 2 bases short and J 3 bases short, with 13 bases between. The germline V gene encodes CDR1 SGHAT and CDR2 FQNNGV. The CDR3 is 15 amino acids. CDR3 protein: CASSLITGSEETQYF. CDR3 coding DNA: TGTGCCAGCAGCTTAATTACAGGCAGCGAAGAGACCCAGTACTTC.

The J gene is TRBJ2-1, the V gene TRBV11-1; TRBD2 agrees at 12 bases. This CDR3 comprises 18 residues. CDR1 is SGHAT and CDR2 is FQDESV in the germline V gene (reference sequence). Losses at the gene ends were 5 bases for V and 3 bases for J; bases not matched to a gene: 11. CDR3 coding DNA: TGTGCCAGCAGCGACCGGACTAGCGGGACGGCTGGCTACAATGAGCAGTTCTTC. Its translation: CASSDRTSGTAGYNEQFF. The full variable domain, its missing parts supplied by reference TRBV11-1 and TRBJ2-1, is EAEVAQSPRYKITEKSQAVAFWCDPISGHATLYWYRQILGQGPELLVQFQDESVVDDSQLPKDRFSAERLKGVDSTLKIQPAELGDSAMYLCASSDRTSGTAGYNEQFFGPGTRLTVL.

The chain combines TRBV15 with TRBJ2-1, with D perhaps matching TRBD2 (5 bases). This CDR3 contains 13 residues. The germline CDR1 and CDR2 sequences are LNHNV and YYDKDF (reference sequence). V was pared by 5 bases and J by 6 bases, with 11 bases between. CDR3 DNA sequence: TGTGCCACCAGCGTTGGAGGCCCCAATGAGCAGTTCTTC. This sequence encodes CATSVGGPNEQFF.

This clonotype occurred once. The chain uses TRBV20-1 and TRBJ2-5, with TRBD1 matching over 11 bases. Per the germline V gene, CDR1 is DFQATT and CDR2 is SNEGSKA (reference sequence). This CDR3 spans 14 amino acids. V was clipped by 6 bases and J by 1 base; unmatched bases: 4. The CDR3 sequence is CSARTGGGQETQYF. DNA for the CDR3: TGCAGTGCGAGGACAGGGGGCGGCCAAGAGACCCAGTACTTC.

This clonotype was found a few times. The chain recombines TRBV6-1 with TRBJ2-1, with 7 bases fitting TRBD1. The CDR3 is made up of 14 amino acids. The V gene end was trimmed by 6 bases and the J gene end by 8 bases; junction bases not matched to a gene: 10. Germline CDR1 and CDR2: MNHNS and SASEGT. CDR3 DNA: TGTGCCAGCAGATCAAACAGGGGAAGCGATGAGCAGTTCTTC. Encoded protein: CASRSNRGSDEQFF.

This clonotype came up many times. The chain recombines TRBV6-1 with TRBJ2-7, with 10 bases fitting TRBD1. V gave up 10 bases and J gave up 4 bases; unmatched junction bases: 7. CDR3 length equals 13 residues. Germline V CDR1 and CDR2: MNHNS, SASEGT. CDR3 loop: CATGRTGGYEQYF. CDR3 DNA sequence: TGTGCCACCGGTAGGACAGGGGGTTACGAGCAGTACTTC.

This chain uses TRBV7-9 with TRBJ1-3, with D possibly matching TRBD1 (5 bases). The CDR3 spans 16 residues. Between the trimmed V and J ends, which lost 1 base and 7 bases, there was a span of 17 bases. CDR1 and CDR2 from the germline V gene are SEHNR and FQNEAQ (reference sequence). CDR3 sequence: CASSLGGTRGPNTIYF. DNA of the CDR3: TGTGCCAGCAGCTTAGGAGGGACCCGGGGACCGAACACCATATATTTT.

This clonotype was recorded at least ten times. The chain has TRBV6-5 and TRBJ2-6, with D uncertain. The V end was cut by 0 bases, the J end by 2 bases, with 5 bases between. The CDR3 extends over 15 amino acids. In germline, CDR1 is MNHEY, CDR2 SVGAGI. CDR3 residues: CASSYSGPGANVLTF. The CDR3 region has the DNA TGTGCCAGCAGTTACTCCGGGCCTGGGGCCAACGTCCTGACTTTC.

A note on this clonotype: An end of the junction does not agree with germline; a read error may underlie this. V gene TRBV27 combines with J gene TRBJ2-3; D possibly corresponds to TRBD2 (7 bases). Germline V CDR1 and CDR2: MNHEY, SMNVEV (reference sequence). The CDR3 length is 17 residues. The CDR3 region is CASSLEGGGRGTDTQYF. CDR3 DNA: TGTGCCAGCTCCCTCGAAGGGGGGGGTCGGGGCACAGACACGCAGTATTTT.

This clonotype was counted ten times or more. V usage is TRBV7-3 and J usage is TRBJ2-1; 10 bases are shared with TRBD2. Germline V gene data show CDR1 as SGHTA and CDR2 as FQGTGA. CDR3 length equals 14 residues. J gave up 7 bases and V 0 bases, and 0 bases lay outside the gene matches. CDR3 coding DNA: TGTGCCAGCAGCTTAACGGGACTAGCGAATGAGCAGTTCTTC. Encoded protein: CASSLTGLANEQFF.

The CDR3 DNA is TGCGCCAGCAGCCAAGATCTTGGGGGGATAGGAGATACGCAGTATTTT. This codes for CASSQDLGGIGDTQYF. The chain links TRBV4-1 to TRBJ2-3; D perhaps matches TRBD2 (6 bases). CDR3 length equals 16 residues. The V end was cut by 0 bases, the J end by 5 bases, with 15 bases between. The germline gives CDR1 MGHRA, CDR2 YSYEKL.

This clonotype was counted only a few times. A much more abundant neighbour one base away suggests this may be a read error. V gene TRBV9 combines with J gene TRBJ1-2, with 9 bases identical to TRBD1. This CDR3 has 15 residues. Germline CDR1 reads SGDLS; CDR2 reads YYNGEE. DNA for the CDR3: TGTGCCAGCAGCCCCGGGACAGGGAGGAACTATGGCGACACCTTC. It is translated as CASSPGTGRNYGDTF.

V is TRBV7-9 and J is TRBJ1-4; D unclear. Trimming removed 5 bases at V and 14 bases at J, with 18 bases between. The germline V gene has CDR1 SEHNR and CDR2 FQNEAQ (reference sequence). The CDR3 is 13 amino acids. The CDR3 DNA follows: TGTGCCAGCAGCCCGTGGACTGGGTCTAATCTGTTTTTT. This sequence encodes CASSPWTGSNLFF. The full variable domain, in which reference TRBV7-9 and TRBJ1-4 provide the parts outside the CDR3, is DTGVSQNPRHKITKRGQNVTFRCDPISEHNRLYWYRQTLGQGPEFLTYFQNEAQLEKSRLLSDRFSAERPKGSFSTLEIQRTEQGDSAMYLCASSPWTGSNLFFGSGTQLSVL.

The chain recombines TRBV20-1 with TRBJ2-7, with D perhaps matching TRBD2 (6 bases). Per the germline V gene, CDR1 is DFQATT and CDR2 is SNEGSKA (reference sequence). The length of the CDR3 is 14 residues. V dropped 0 bases and J dropped 4 bases, with 13 bases sitting between them. CDR3 DNA sequence: TGCAGTGCTAGAGATCCGGAGGGTCCTTACGAGCAGTACTTC. Its translation: CSARDPEGPYEQYF.

The CDR3 protein is CASSLSGGGYTF. DNA for the CDR3: TGCGCCAGCAGCTTGTCGGGAGGTGGCTACACCTTC. The rearrangement uses TRBV5-1 and TRBJ1-2; unclear D gene. The V gene lost 1 base and the J gene lost 7 bases, with 8 bases spanning the gap. The CDR3 is 12 amino acids. Germline V gene lookup returns CDR1 SGHRS and CDR2 YFSETQ.